This paragraph covers one TCR beta chain sequence. No antigen is known for it. The data belong to a study of OX40 agonist ivuxolimab in advanced cancers. Study information: Prior checkpoint blockade (anti-PD-1, anti-PD-L1 or anti-CTLA-4) was permitted; around 39% had it.

Exclusion applied to patients with autoimmune disease history or systemic immunosuppression. Findings and limits, study-wide: Expanded peripheral T cells had an undetermined antigen specificity.

The CDR3 runs 15 residues. Germline V gives CDR1 SQVTM, CDR2 ANQGSEA. Trimming pared 0 bases from V and 0 bases from J, leaving 10 bases between. Some clones are missing from TCRdb's copy, which holds only in-frame ones; the method was immunoSEQ multiplex PCR. Among under 80,000 clones listed, 93% were seen once. This chain links TRBV29-1 with TRBJ2-3, with D possibly matching TRBD1 (5 bases). This sample comprised CD4+ or CD8+ T cells sorted from blood, obtained in a trial of the OX40 agonist ivuxolimab. The clonotype comes from an adult with an advanced solid tumor such as melanoma, head and neck, liver or kidney cancer. The CDR3 reads CSVEDSGASTDTQYF. As DNA, the CDR3 is TGCAGCGTTGAAGATAGTGGGGCGAGCACAGATACGCAGTATTTT.